These 25 T cell receptor beta chains were all obtained from the same sample, sequenced in a study of T-cell reconstitution after alpha-beta-depleted transplantation in children. Unique molecular identifiers were used to barcode this TCRbeta library. Each CDR3 protein gets one entry after TCRdb re-called the PCR reads with MiXCR. Of tens of thousands of distinct CDR3 sequences listed, around 40% were seen once; the top ten hold roughly 98%. The sequenced sample was PBMCs, mostly from graft donor cells, obtained 360 days after TCRalphabeta/CD19-depleted stem cell transplant. The receptor set was obtained from a male patient aged 10-17 years who had a stem cell transplant for acute lymphoblastic leukemia, so the T cells may come from the graft donor.

The genes are TRBV20-1 and TRBJ2-4; no clear D gene. V lost 0 bases and J lost 3, with 6 bases in between. The CDR3 runs to 13 residues. Germline V lookup: CDR1 DFQATT, CDR2 SNEGSKA (reference sequence). The CDR3 DNA follows: TGCAGTGCTAGAGACAACAGCAAAAACATTCAGTACTTC. Residues: CSARDNSKNIQYF.

This clonotype was detected only once. The rearrangement joins TRBV27 to TRBJ2-1, with D tentatively TRBD1 or TRBD2 (6 bases each). Germline lookup yields CDR1 MNHEY and CDR2 SMNVEV (reference sequence). The V end lost 7 bases, the J end lost 7 bases, and 14 bases lay between the germline ends. The CDR3 length is 13 residues. This chain's CDR3 is CASTLGGGNEQFF. As DNA, the CDR3 is TGTGCCAGCACCCTAGGAGGGGGTAATGAGCAGTTCTTC.

This clonotype was observed a few times. This sequence joins TRBV27 and TRBJ1-5, with D maybe TRBD1 (6 bases). The germline V and J ends were trimmed by 1 base and 7 bases, with 11 bases remaining between them. The CDR3 is made up of 14 amino acids. The germline V gene has CDR1 MNHEY and CDR2 SMNVEV (reference sequence). The CDR3 sequence is CASSLLGAGQPQHF. The CDR3, as DNA: TGTGCCAGCAGTTTATTGGGGGCCGGGCAGCCCCAGCATTTT.

DNA for the CDR3: TGTGCCAGCTCACCCGAGGAGAAGAGCTACGAGCAGTACTTC. Its protein is CASSPEEKSYEQYF. V gene TRBV18 combines with J gene TRBJ2-7, with D unclear. This CDR3 region has 14 residues. CDR1 and CDR2 from the germline V gene are KGHSH and LQKENI. The ends were cut back, 3 bases at V and 3 bases at J, with 12 bases in the middle.

The gene calls are TRBV9 and TRBJ2-7, with 9 positions matching TRBD2. This CDR3 has 15 residues. J lost 3 bases, V lost 3 bases, and 7 bases had no gene match. Germline V gene data show CDR1 as SGDLS and CDR2 as YYNGEE. The CDR3 bases are TGTGCCAGCAGCGCACGAGCGGGGGGCTACTACGAGCAGTACTTC. Protein product: CASSARAGGYYEQYF.

This chain connects TRBV28 to TRBJ2-5; 11 nucleotides line up with TRBD1. Looked up from germline, CDR1 is MDHEN and CDR2 is SYDVKM. V dropped 4 bases and J dropped 5; count of bases not matched to a gene: 6. The CDR3 covers 15 residues. CDR3 sequence reads: CASSSDRGPRETQYF. Here the CDR3 DNA reads TGTGCCAGCAGTTCGGACAGGGGGCCTCGGGAGACCCAGTACTTC. Full variable domain (remainder filled in from reference TRBV28 and TRBJ2-5): DVKVTQSSRYLVKRTGEKVFLECVQDMDHENMFWYRQDPGLGLRLIYFSYDVKMKEKGDIPEGYSVSREKKERFSLILESASTNQTSMYLCASSSDRGPRETQYFGPGTRLLVL.

This clonotype was seen only once. The rearrangement links TRBV4-3 to TRBJ2-4, with no clear D. Germline CDR1 and CDR2: LGHNA and YSLEER. Trimming removed 3 bases at V and 2 bases at J, with 8 bases between. This CDR3 comprises 14 residues. CDR3 sequence reads: CASSQYASKNIQYF. CDR3 in DNA: TGCGCCAGCAGCCAGTACGCCTCCAAAAACATTCAGTACTTC.

The chain joins TRBV28 to TRBJ2-5, with 7 bases identical to TRBD1. After removal of 3 bases from V and 8 bases from J, the junction contained 6 bases not matched to a gene. Germline CDR1 reads MDHEN; CDR2 reads SYDVKM. The CDR3 runs to 13 residues. CDR3 coding DNA: TGTGCCAGCAGTTTCCGGGACAGAGATACCCAGTACTTC. Amino acid sequence: CASSFRDRDTQYF.

The rearrangement uses TRBV6-2 or TRBV6-3 and TRBJ2-7, with 11 bases identical to TRBD2. The CDR3 is 16 amino acids. The V and J ends lost 6 bases and 3 bases, in that order; junction bases with no gene match: 10. Germline V lookup: CDR1 MNHEY, CDR2 SVGEGT. DNA of the CDR3: TGTGCCAGCAGACCCCTTCGACTAGCGGGGAGCTACGAGCAGTACTTC. This encodes CASRPLRLAGSYEQYF.

The rearrangement links TRBV12-3 or TRBV12-4 to TRBJ2-5, with D maybe TRBD1 (6 bases). Trimming pared 5 bases from V and 7 bases from J, leaving 14 bases between. CDR3 length equals 13 residues. CDR3 coding DNA: TGTGCCAGCAGTCCTCAGGGGCTTGGGACCCAGTACTTC. Amino acid sequence: CASSPQGLGTQYF.

Remarks on this clonotype: A clone one base away is much larger, so this may be a read error. The chain links TRBV7-9 to TRBJ2-5, with 10 bases identical to TRBD1. Germline lookup yields CDR1 SEHNR and CDR2 FQNEAQ (reference sequence). The CDR3 totals 14 residues. CDR3 loop: CASSPDRGQEAQYF. The CDR3 coding sequence is TGTGCCAGCAGCCCAGACAGGGGGCAAGAGGCCCAGTACTTC.

The chain uses TRBV14 and TRBJ2-1; 16 bases agree with TRBD2. The CDR3 is 15 residues long. The ends lost 4 bases at V and 16 bases at J; junction bases unmatched: 10. CDR1 SGHDN and CDR2 FVKESK come from the germline V gene. CDR3 in amino acids: CASSLGLAGGPPPFF. The CDR3 bases are TGTGCCAGCAGCCTGGGACTAGCGGGAGGGCCTCCGCCTTTCTTC.

This chain uses TRBV9 with TRBJ2-5; TRBD1 or TRBD2 may be the D gene (5 bases each). CDR1 is SGDLS, CDR2 YYNGEE, per germline. The CDR3 sequence is 14 residues long. Trimming stripped 3 bases from V and 5 bases from J, with 14 bases between. The CDR3 protein is CASSGRDVLETQYF. CDR3 sequence (DNA): TGTGCCAGCAGCGGCCGGGACGTCTTGGAGACCCAGTACTTC.

The gene calls are TRBV13 and TRBJ1-2; D perhaps matches TRBD1 (6 bases). Trimming cost V 8 bases and J 7 bases, with 32 bases left between them. The V gene's germline CDR1 is PRHDT and CDR2 FYEKMQ (reference sequence). The CDR3 contains 18 residues. The CDR3 nucleotides are TGTGCCAGCTGCCCGGAAAACCGAGGAACAGGGAAGAGATTTGGCTACACCTTC. Protein sequence: CASCPENRGTGKRFGYTF.

This clonotype has a handful of counts. The chain is built from TRBV12-3 or TRBV12-4 and TRBJ2-6; no definite D call. The CDR3 is made up of 14 amino acids. V was clipped by 6 bases and J by 4 bases, with 10 bases between them. The CDR3 bases are TGTGCCAGCAGCTCCCCTCGGGGGGCCAACGTCCTGACTTTC. This translates into CASSSPRGANVLTF.

The J gene is TRBJ2-1, the V gene TRBV18, with 8 bases lining up with TRBD2. The CDR3 totals 15 residues. Germline V gives CDR1 KGHSH, CDR2 LQKENI. After removal of 2 bases from V and 0 bases from J, the junction contained 0 bases not matched to a gene. Written as DNA, the CDR3 is TGTGCCAGCTCACCAAGCGGGAGCTCCTACAATGAGCAGTTCTTC. Translated: CASSPSGSSYNEQFF.

The gene calls are TRBV18 and TRBJ2-1, with TRBD1 identical over 9 bases. The J segment lost 2 bases and the V segment lost 4 bases, leaving 9 bases of the junction unmatched. Germline CDR1 is KGHSH and CDR2 is LQKENI. This CDR3 is built from 17 residues. Here the CDR3 DNA reads TGTGCCAGCTCACATTCAACAGGGGGCAGCCCCTACAATGAGCAGTTCTTC. Protein: CASSHSTGGSPYNEQFF.

This rearrangement joins TRBV9 to TRBJ2-5; 8 nucleotides match TRBD2. V dropped 4 bases and J dropped 0; count of bases not matched to a gene: 8. Per germline, CDR1 SGDLS and CDR2 YYNGEE. This CDR3 region has 16 residues. The CDR3 nucleotides read TGTGCCAGCAGCCCCGTTCTGCGGGGGGACCAAGAGACCCAGTACTTC. Protein sequence: CASSPVLRGDQETQYF.

This chain links TRBV28 with TRBJ2-5; D tentatively reads TRBD1 or TRBD2 (5 bases each). V lost 3 bases and J 0 bases, leaving 14 bases between the germline ends. Germline-derived CDR1 and CDR2 are MDHEN and SYDVKM. There are 16 residues in the CDR3. The CDR3 nucleotides read TGTGCCAGCAGTTTTGAGGGGCGAACTTACCAAGAGACCCAGTACTTC. Protein product: CASSFEGRTYQETQYF. Full variable domain (remainder filled in from reference TRBV28 and TRBJ2-5): DVKVTQSSRYLVKRTGEKVFLECVQDMDHENMFWYRQDPGLGLRLIYFSYDVKMKEKGDIPEGYSVSREKKERFSLILESASTNQTSMYLCASSFEGRTYQETQYFGPGTRLLVL.

Only a few counts were recorded for this clonotype. This chain joins TRBV5-1 and TRBJ2-7; D possibly uses TRBD1 or TRBD2 (5 bases each). V was cut by 6 bases and J by 0 bases, with 10 bases left in between. CDR1 is SGHRS and CDR2 is YFSETQ in the germline V gene. The CDR3 is 13 amino acids. The CDR3 DNA reads TGCGCCAGCAACCGGGACGGCTCCTACGAGCAGTACTTC. Protein: CASNRDGSYEQYF.

CDR3: CATSVGFSSLMETEAFF. The CDR3 DNA is TGTGCCACCAGCGTCGGCTTTTCGTCCCTAATGGAGACTGAAGCTTTCTTT. V gene TRBV15 combines with J gene TRBJ1-1; D gene unclear. The CDR3 totals 17 residues. Germline CDR1 reads LNHNV; CDR2 reads YYDKDF (reference sequence). The ends were cut back, 5 bases at V and 5 bases at J, with 24 bases in the middle.

Ten or more counts support this clonotype. V gene TRBV12-3 or TRBV12-4 combines with J gene TRBJ2-3; TRBD2 aligns across 10 bases. The V gene end was trimmed by 4 bases and the J gene end by 6 bases; junction bases not matched to a gene: 10. This CDR3 is 16 amino acids long. CDR3 region: CASSSPGSGGLDTQYF. CDR3 nucleotides: TGTGCCAGCAGTTCCCCCGGTAGCGGGGGGCTGGATACGCAGTATTTT.

The chain joins TRBV5-4 to TRBJ2-1, with a weak D call TRBD2 (5 bases). Germline lookup yields CDR1 SGHNT and CDR2 YYREEE (reference sequence). There are 14 residues in the CDR3. V was pared by 0 bases and J by 3 bases, with 7 bases between. CDR3 coding DNA: TGTGCCAGCAGCTTGGAGGACTTCTACAATGAGCAGTTCTTC. Protein sequence: CASSLEDFYNEQFF. Drawing the rest from reference TRBV5-4 and TRBJ2-1, the complete variable domain is ETGVTQSPTHLIKTRGQQVTLRCSSQSGHNTVSWYQQALGQGPQFIFQYYREEENGRGNFPPRFSGLQFPNYSSELNVNALELDDSALYLCASSLEDFYNEQFFGPGTRLTVL.

V is TRBV15 and J is TRBJ1-3; D remains ambiguous. The V gene's germline CDR1 is LNHNV and CDR2 YYDKDF (reference sequence). Between the trimmed V and J ends, which lost 0 bases and 0 bases, there was a span of 12 bases. The CDR3 contains 17 residues. The CDR3 protein is CATSRDRGRLSGNTIYF. The CDR3 DNA is TGTGCCACCAGCAGAGATCGAGGACGGCTCTCTGGAAACACCATATATTTT.

The chain carries TRBV4-1 and TRBJ2-7, with TRBD2 identical over 8 bases. With 2 bases clipped from V and 2 bases from J, the junction kept 5 bases outside the gene matches. The CDR3 consists of 15 residues. CDR1 is MGHRA and CDR2 is YSYEKL in the germline V gene. The CDR3 spells CASSQFSGDAYEQYF. CDR3 nucleotide sequence: TGCGCCAGCAGCCAATTTAGCGGGGATGCCTACGAGCAGTACTTC.